These 24 T cell receptor beta chains originate from one sample sequenced in a study of blood T cell repertoires in COVID-19. Assay used: immunoSEQ multiplex PCR; TCRdb lists only in-frame clones, some missing. This repertoire shows around 140,000 clones, about 87% found once; its top ten account for 35% to 50%. Specimen: peripheral blood. Receptor source: a human donor in a cohort sampled during active COVID-19.

The chain uses TRBV27 and TRBJ1-2, with 8 bases aligning to TRBD1. Unmatched junction bases numbered 3, after V lost 4 bases and J lost 8 bases. CDR3 length: 12 residues. Germline lookup yields CDR1 MNHEY and CDR2 SMNVEV (reference sequence). The CDR3 here is CASSSQGAGYTF. CDR3 sequence (DNA): TGTGCCAGCAGTTCTCAGGGGGCCGGCTACACCTTC.

The sample holds one count of this clone. The rearrangement links TRBV6-5 to TRBJ1-2; D perhaps matches TRBD1 (6 bases). The V gene lost 2 bases and the J gene lost 4 bases, with 14 bases spanning the gap. The CDR3 is made up of 15 amino acids. Per germline, CDR1 MNHEY and CDR2 SVGAGI. The CDR3 spells CASSYQDGTFYGYTF. For the CDR3, the DNA is TGTGCCAGCAGTTACCAAGACGGGACATTCTATGGCTACACCTTC.

The chain uses TRBV7-8 and TRBJ2-3, with D uncertain. The CDR3 runs 15 residues. The germline V gene encodes CDR1 SGHVS and CDR2 FQNEAQ. Trimming took off 5 bases at V and 0 bases at J, with 12 bases between the two ends. The CDR3 sequence: CASSLRVHSTDTQYF. CDR3 nucleotide sequence: TGTGCCAGCAGCCTCCGGGTCCATAGCACAGATACGCAGTATTTT.

The chain links TRBV3-1 (or the pseudogene TRBV3-2) to TRBJ1-1, with TRBD1 identical over 11 bases. The CDR3 sequence is 16 residues long. The ends lost 2 bases at V and 6 bases at J; junction bases unmatched: 8. Germline CDR1 and CDR2: LGHDT and YNNKEL (reference sequence). The CDR3, as DNA: TGTGCCAGCAGCCAAAGGACCGGACAGGGGGCCCCTGAAGCTTTCTTT. Protein: CASSQRTGQGAPEAFF.

V gene TRBV19 combines with J gene TRBJ2-1, with 8 nucleotides matching TRBD1. The germline V gene has CDR1 LNHDA and CDR2 SQIVND (reference sequence). V lost 6 bases to trimming and J lost 4 bases; unmatched junction nucleotides: 8. The CDR3 covers 15 residues. CDR3 nucleotide sequence: TGTGCCAGTAGCAGACAGGGGTTGGGGTACAATGAGCAGTTCTTC. It encodes CASSRQGLGYNEQFF. The full variable domain, in which reference TRBV19 and TRBJ2-1 provide the parts outside the CDR3, is DGGITQSPKYLFRKEGQNVTLSCEQNLNHDAMYWYRQDPGQGLRLIYYSQIVNDFQKGDIAEGYSVSREKKESFPLTVTSAQKNPTAFYLCASSRQGLGYNEQFFGPGTRLTVL.

This chain links TRBV2 with TRBJ1-2; possible D gene TRBD1, 5 bases. The CDR3 consists of 12 residues. From germline, CDR1 is SNHLY and CDR2 FYNNEI. Trimming shortened V by 3 bases and J by 3 bases, and 5 bases separated the two germline ends. The CDR3 sequence is CASSETDYGYTF. The CDR3 region has the DNA TGTGCCAGCAGTGAGACAGACTATGGCTACACCTTC.

This chain connects TRBV3-1 (or the pseudogene TRBV3-2) to TRBJ2-1; tentatively, D is TRBD2 (5 bases). The length of the CDR3 is 14 residues. CDR1 and CDR2 (germline): LGHDT, YNNKEL (reference sequence). V was pared by 3 bases and J by 5 bases, with 11 bases between. CDR3 coding DNA: TGTGCCAGCAGCCATTTGGGAGCAAACAATGAGCAGTTCTTC. This encodes CASSHLGANNEQFF.

As concerns this clone: The same CDR3 can be traced to other DNA sequences in this sample. The J gene is TRBJ1-2, the V gene TRBV7-2; TRBD1 matches at 9 bases. This CDR3 has 15 residues. V gave up 5 bases and J gave up 0 bases; unmatched junction bases: 4. Germline CDR1 and CDR2: SGHTA and FQGNSA. The CDR3 DNA reads as TGTGCCAGCAGCGCGAGACAGGGGGCTAACTATGGCTACACCTTC. It encodes CASSARQGANYGYTF.

This clone was recorded only once. The chain employs TRBV29-1 and TRBJ1-5; 11 bases are shared with TRBD1. Germline values: CDR1 SQVTM, CDR2 ANQGSEA. The CDR3 loop spans 13 amino acids. V dropped 4 bases and J dropped 6; count of bases not matched to a gene: 2. The CDR3 loop is CSVGTGGGQPQHF. The CDR3 DNA reads TGCAGCGTTGGGACAGGGGGCGGTCAGCCCCAGCATTTT.

This chain joins TRBV11-3 and TRBJ2-6; perhaps TRBD1 as D (5 bases). The germline V gene has CDR1 SGHNT and CDR2 YENEEA. The CDR3 is 15 residues long. Trimming cost V 5 bases and J 2 bases, with 10 bases left between them. DNA of the CDR3: TGTGCCAGCAGCCTAATAGGGGCTGGGGCCAACGTCCTGACTTTC. As protein: CASSLIGAGANVLTF. Full variable domain (remainder filled in from reference TRBV11-3 and TRBJ2-6): EAGVVQSPRYKIIEKKQPVAFWCNPISGHNTLYWYLQNLGQGPELLIRYENEEAVDDSQLPKDRFSAERLKGVDSTLKIQPAELGDSAVYLCASSLIGAGANVLTFGAGSRLTVL.

The gene calls are TRBV18 and TRBJ2-7; no firm D call. Trimming cost V 5 bases and J 2 bases, with 16 bases left between them. Germline CDR1 is KGHSH and CDR2 is LQKENI. The CDR3 contains 15 residues. The CDR3 loop is CASSNSGIGTYEQYF. For the CDR3, the DNA is TGTGCCAGCTCAAATTCTGGTATCGGTACCTACGAGCAGTACTTC.

The CDR3 sequence is CASSPSTSYGYTF. CDR3 nucleotide sequence: TGTGCCAGCAGCCCTTCGACAAGCTATGGCTACACCTTC. The V gene is TRBV7-2, the J gene TRBJ1-2; no firm D call. Trimming shortened V by 5 bases and J by 4 bases, and 11 bases separated the two germline ends. The CDR3 is 13 residues long. Germline lookup yields CDR1 SGHTA and CDR2 FQGNSA.

The chain links TRBV2 to TRBJ1-6; the D gene is possibly TRBD1 (5 bases). There are 14 residues in the CDR3. V was cut by 7 bases and J by 3 bases, with 10 bases left in between. The V gene's germline CDR1 is SNHLY and CDR2 FYNNEI. DNA of the CDR3: TGTGCCAGCACTCCGGACAACTATAATTCACCCCTCCACTTT. As protein: CASTPDNYNSPLHF.

The chain joins TRBV24-1 to TRBJ1-2, with D possibly TRBD1 on 6 matching bases. V was shortened by 5 bases and J by 5 bases, with 8 bases between the two germline ends. The germline gives CDR1 KGHDR, CDR2 SFDVKD. This CDR3 contains 12 residues. This CDR3 is CATSARGYGYTF. CDR3 nucleotides: TGTGCCACCAGTGCCAGGGGTTATGGCTACACCTTC.

The chain joins TRBV29-1 to TRBJ2-3; D is uncertain. Germline assignment: CDR1 SQVTM and CDR2 ANQGSEA. V was shortened by 2 bases and J by 0 bases, with 6 bases between the two germline ends. This CDR3 is 13 amino acids long. In DNA form, the CDR3 reads TGCAGCGTTGAACCCCCTAGCACAGATACGCAGTATTTT. This gives the protein CSVEPPSTDTQYF.

The chain is built from TRBV19 and TRBJ1-2; D perhaps matches TRBD1 (6 bases). With 7 bases removed from V and 4 bases from J, the gap between germline ends came to 19 bases. CDR3 length: 15 amino acids. Germline CDR1 reads LNHDA; CDR2 reads SQIVND (reference sequence). CDR3 protein: CASKRDTSRSYGYTF. Written as DNA, the CDR3 is TGTGCCAGTAAAAGGGACACCTCACGGAGCTATGGCTACACCTTC. Variable domain in full (rest from reference TRBV19 and TRBJ1-2): DGGITQSPKYLFRKEGQNVTLSCEQNLNHDAMYWYRQDPGQGLRLIYYSQIVNDFQKGDIAEGYSVSREKKESFPLTVTSAQKNPTAFYLCASKRDTSRSYGYTFGSGTRLTVV.

This clone was picked up one time. This chain connects TRBV25-1 to TRBJ1-1, with D perhaps matching TRBD1 (5 bases). Trimming removed 4 bases from V and 3 bases from J, with 12 bases in between. Germline CDR1 reads MGHDK; CDR2 reads SYGVNS. The CDR3 runs 14 residues. CDR3 amino acids: CASSGGLWDTEAFF. CDR3 sequence (DNA): TGTGCCAGCAGTGGGGGCCTCTGGGACACTGAAGCTTTCTTT.

The chain recombines TRBV6-4 with TRBJ1-5; D gene unclear. Per germline, CDR1 MRHNA and CDR2 SNTAGT. The CDR3 contains 15 residues. Trimming left V 7 bases short and J 0 bases short, with 13 bases between. This CDR3 reads CASNPTKYSNQPQHF. CDR3 DNA: TGTGCCAGCAACCCTACCAAGTATAGCAATCAGCCCCAGCATTTT.

CDR3 nucleotide sequence: TGTGCCAGCAGCCCACGGACTAGCGGGAGTGAGCAGTACGTC. Encoded protein: CASSPRTSGSEQYV. The chain recombines TRBV5-5 with TRBJ2-7, with 13 bases matching TRBD2. Trimming took 4 bases from V and 7 from J; bases not matched to a gene: 5. Germline CDR1 reads SGHKS; CDR2 reads YYEKEE (reference sequence). The CDR3 has 14 residues.

The DNA for the CDR3 is TGCGCCAGCAGCTTGGAATTTAGATCACCCCTCCACTTT. Translated, it gives CASSLEFRSPLHF. The chain joins TRBV5-1 to TRBJ1-6; D gene unclear. Between the trimmed V and J ends, which lost 0 bases and 10 bases, there was a span of 8 bases. The CDR3 covers 13 residues. Germline V gene sequence: CDR1 SGHRS, CDR2 YFSETQ. The full variable domain, in which reference TRBV5-1 and TRBJ1-6 provide the parts outside the CDR3, is KAGVTQTPRYLIKTRGQQVTLSCSPISGHRSVSWYQQTPGQGLQFLFEYFSETQRNKGNFPGRFSGRQFSNSRSEMNVSTLELGDSALYLCASSLEFRSPLHFGNGTRLTVT.

The CDR3 protein is CASSFSPGESSPLHF. CDR3 sequence (DNA): TGTGCCAGCAGCTTTTCCCCAGGGGAGAGTTCACCCCTCCACTTT. The chain couples TRBV6-5 to TRBJ1-6; a possible D gene is TRBD1 (6 bases). The CDR3 spans 15 residues. CDR1 and CDR2 (germline): MNHEY, SVGAGI. Trimming stripped 6 bases from V and 9 bases from J, with 18 bases between.

Only a few counts were recorded for this clone. CDR3: CASSYSLSHNQPQHF. The CDR3 region has the DNA TGTGCCAGCAGTTACTCGTTGAGTCACAATCAGCCCCAGCATTTT. This chain uses TRBV6-5 with TRBJ1-5; D unclear. Germline CDR1 reads MNHEY; CDR2 reads SVGAGI. This CDR3 contains 15 residues. Trimming pared 0 bases from V and 3 bases from J, leaving 9 bases between.

This clone has only a few counts. V and J are TRBV28 and TRBJ1-6; the D gene is possibly TRBD1 (6 bases). Germline CDR1 reads MDHEN; CDR2 reads SYDVKM. CDR3 length equals 14 residues. The germline V and J ends were trimmed by 8 bases and 9 bases, with 17 bases remaining between them. The CDR3 DNA follows: TGTGCCAGCGGATTGAGACAGGCCAGTTCACCCCTCCACTTT. Amino acids: CASGLRQASSPLHF.

This clone was counted only a few times. The gene calls are TRBV11-3 and TRBJ1-1; TRBD1 is a possible D gene (6 bases). Germline CDR1 SGHNT, CDR2 YENEEA. The CDR3 consists of 15 residues. The germline V and J ends were trimmed by 0 bases and 6 bases, with 14 bases remaining between them. The CDR3 DNA follows: TGTGCCAGCAGCTTAGATGGGGGGGCCGGGCCTGAAGCTTTCTTT. It specifies CASSLDGGAGPEAFF.